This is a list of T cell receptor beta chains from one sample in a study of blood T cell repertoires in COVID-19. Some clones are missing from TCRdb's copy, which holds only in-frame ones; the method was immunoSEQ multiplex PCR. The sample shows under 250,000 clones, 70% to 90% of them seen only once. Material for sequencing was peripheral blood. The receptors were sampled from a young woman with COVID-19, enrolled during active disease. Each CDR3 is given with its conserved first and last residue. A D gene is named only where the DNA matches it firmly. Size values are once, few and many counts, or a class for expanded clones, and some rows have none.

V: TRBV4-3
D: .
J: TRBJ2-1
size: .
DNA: TGCGCCAGCAGCCAAGACCGGGGAGGAGCCTACAATGAGCAGTTCTTC
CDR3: CASSQDRGGAYNEQFF

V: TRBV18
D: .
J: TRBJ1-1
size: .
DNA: TGTGCCAGCTCACCACTGTCCAGGGTTGTGTCGAGAGACACTGAAGCTTTCTTT
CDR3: CASSPLSRVVSRDTEAFF

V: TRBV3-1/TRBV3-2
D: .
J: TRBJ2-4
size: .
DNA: TGTGCCAGCAGCCAGATAACAGGGCTTGGGCCCAAAAACATTCAGTACTTC
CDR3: CASSQITGLGPKNIQYF

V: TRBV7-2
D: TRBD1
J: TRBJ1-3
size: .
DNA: TGTGCCAGCACCTTAGGGGGGACAGCACCGGGATCTGGAAACACCATATATTTT
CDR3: CASTLGGTAPGSGNTIYF

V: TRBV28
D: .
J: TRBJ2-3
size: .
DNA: TGTGCCAGCAGTTTACAGGCCGATACGCAGTATTTT
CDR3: CASSLQADTQYF

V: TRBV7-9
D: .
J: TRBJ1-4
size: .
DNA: TGTGCCAGCAGCGGAGAGGTGGAAAAACTGTTTTTT
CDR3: CASSGEVEKLFF

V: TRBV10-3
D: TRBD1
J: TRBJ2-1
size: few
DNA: TGTGCCATCAGTCCGGGACAGGGATACAATGAGCAGTTCTTC
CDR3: CAISPGQGYNEQFF

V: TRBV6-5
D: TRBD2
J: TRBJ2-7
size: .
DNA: TGTGCCAGCAGCTACAGGGGGACTAGCGGCTACGAGCAGTACTTC
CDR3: CASSYRGTSGYEQYF

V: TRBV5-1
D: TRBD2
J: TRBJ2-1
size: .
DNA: TGCGCCAGCAGCTTGGGTGGGACTAGCCGCAATGAGCAGTTCTTC
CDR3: CASSLGGTSRNEQFF

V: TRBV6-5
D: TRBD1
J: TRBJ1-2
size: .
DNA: TGTGCCAGCAGTCCCCGGACAGGGGGAAGATATGGCTACACCTTC
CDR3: CASSPRTGGRYGYTF

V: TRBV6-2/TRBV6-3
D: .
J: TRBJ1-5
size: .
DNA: TGTGCCAGCAGCCCCAGGCCCCAAGGGGTTCAGCCCCAGCATTTT
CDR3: CASSPRPQGVQPQHF

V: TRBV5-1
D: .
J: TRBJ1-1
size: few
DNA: TGCGCCAGCAGCCAGGGACAATTGAACACTGAAGCTTTCTTT
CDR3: CASSQGQLNTEAFF

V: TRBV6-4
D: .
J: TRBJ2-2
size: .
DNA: TGTGCCAGCAGTGACTCGGACGGGACAACCGGGGAGCTGTTTTTT
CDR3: CASSDSDGTTGELFF

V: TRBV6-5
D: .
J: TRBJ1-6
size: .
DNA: TGTGCCAGCAGTCAACAGGATTCACCCCTCCACTTT
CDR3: CASSQQDSPLHF

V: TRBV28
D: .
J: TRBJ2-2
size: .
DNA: TGTGCCAGCAGTTTCCAGGGAACAGTTACCGGGGAGCTGTTTTTT
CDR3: CASSFQGTVTGELFF

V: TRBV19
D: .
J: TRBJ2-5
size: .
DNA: TGTGCCAGTAGTATCCGCGCGGCCGGACAAGAGACCCAGTACTTC
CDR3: CASSIRAAGQETQYF

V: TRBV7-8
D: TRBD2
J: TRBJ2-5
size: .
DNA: TGTGCCAGCAGCCGGGACTACAAAGAGACCCAGTACTTC
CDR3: CASSRDYKETQYF

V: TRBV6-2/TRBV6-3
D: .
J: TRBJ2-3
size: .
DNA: TGTGCCAGCAGCCTCGACAGCCCTAGCACAGATACGCAGTATTTT
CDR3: CASSLDSPSTDTQYF

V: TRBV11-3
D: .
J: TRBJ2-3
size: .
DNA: TGTGCCAGCAGCTTAGAGCGGCACACAGATACGCAGTATTTT
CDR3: CASSLERHTDTQYF

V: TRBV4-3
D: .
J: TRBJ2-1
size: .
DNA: TGCGCCAGCAGCCCAACGGGGAATGAGCAGTTCTTC
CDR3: CASSPTGNEQFF

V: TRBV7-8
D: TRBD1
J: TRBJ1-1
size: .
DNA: TGTGCCAGCAGCTTAGGGGTACAGGGGAGGTCTGAAGCTTTCTTT
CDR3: CASSLGVQGRSEAFF

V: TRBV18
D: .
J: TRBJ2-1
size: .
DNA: TGTGCCAGCTCACCGCCGAGTAGGGGGAATGAGCAGTTCTTC
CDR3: CASSPPSRGNEQFF

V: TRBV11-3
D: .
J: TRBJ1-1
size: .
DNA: TGTGCCAGCAGCTTTATAAACACTGAAGCTTTCTTT
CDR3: CASSFINTEAFF

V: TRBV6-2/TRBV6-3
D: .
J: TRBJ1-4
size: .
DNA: TGTGCCAGCAGCCTTAGGACATATCTGAGGAAACTGTTTTTT
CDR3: CASSLRTYLRKLFF

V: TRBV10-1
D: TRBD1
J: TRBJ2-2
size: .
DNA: TGCGCCAGCAGTCAAGCCGGGACAGGGAACACCGGGGAGCTGTTTTTT
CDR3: CASSQAGTGNTGELFF

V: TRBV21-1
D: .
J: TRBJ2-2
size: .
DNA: TGTGCCAGCAATAATAAGGGAGCCACCGGGGAGCTGTTTTTT
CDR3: CASNNKGATGELFF

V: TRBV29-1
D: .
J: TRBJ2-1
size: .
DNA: TGCAGCGTTGCCTCGAGCTCCTACAATGAGCAGTTCTTC
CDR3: CSVASSSYNEQFF

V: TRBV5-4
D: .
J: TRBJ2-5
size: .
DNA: TGTGCCAGCAGCTTGTTCAGCGCGCGAGAGACCCAGTACTTC
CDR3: CASSLFSARETQYF

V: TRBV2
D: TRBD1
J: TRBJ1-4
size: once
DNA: TGTGCCAGCAGGATCAACCCGGGACAGGGGCTAGCAACTAATGAAAAACTGTTTTTT
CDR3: CASRINPGQGLATNEKLFF

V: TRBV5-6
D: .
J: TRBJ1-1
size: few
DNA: TGTGCCAGCAGCTGGGGCAGGGGCACTGAAGCTTTCTTT
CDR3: CASSWGRGTEAFF

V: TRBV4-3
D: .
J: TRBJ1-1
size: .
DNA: TGCGCCAGCAGCCAAGATATTGCGGGTATGGAAGCTTTCTTT
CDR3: CASSQDIAGMEAFF

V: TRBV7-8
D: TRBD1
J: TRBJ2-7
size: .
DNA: TGTGCCAGCAGCCCAAGGACAGGGGGAGCCTACGAGCAGTACTTC
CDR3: CASSPRTGGAYEQYF

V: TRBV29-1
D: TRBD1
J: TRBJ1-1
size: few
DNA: TGCAGCGTTTCGATAGGGACAGGGACGGGAGCTTTCTTT
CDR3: CSVSIGTGTGAFF

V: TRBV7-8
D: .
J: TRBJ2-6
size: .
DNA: TGTGCCAGCAGCCGCCTCGACCGAGGCTCTGGGGCCAACGTCCTGACTTTC
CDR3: CASSRLDRGSGANVLTF

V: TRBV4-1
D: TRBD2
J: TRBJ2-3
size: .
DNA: TGCGCCAGCAGCCAACGGACTAGCGGGAGTAGGGATACGCAGTATTTT
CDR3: CASSQRTSGSRDTQYF

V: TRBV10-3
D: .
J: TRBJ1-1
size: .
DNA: TGTGCCATCAGTGAGCGGGGGGAGACTGAAGCTTTCTTT
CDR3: CAISERGETEAFF

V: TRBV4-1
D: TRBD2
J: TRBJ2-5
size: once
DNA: TGCGCCAGCAGCCAAGATGCCGAGCTAGCGGGGGAACAAGAGACCCAGTACTTC
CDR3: CASSQDAELAGEQETQYF

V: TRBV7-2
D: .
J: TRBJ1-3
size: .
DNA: TGTGCCAGCAGCTTAGAGTCGGGACACAGCTCTGGAAACACCATATATTTT
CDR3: CASSLESGHSSGNTIYF

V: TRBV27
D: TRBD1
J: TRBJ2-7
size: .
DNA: TGTGCCAGCAGTTCATCGGGACAGAGCTACGAGCAGTACTTC
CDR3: CASSSSGQSYEQYF

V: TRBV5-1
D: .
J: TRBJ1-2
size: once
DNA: TGCGCCAGCAGCTTGGGGGGGCCCTATGGCTACACCTTC
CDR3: CASSLGGPYGYTF

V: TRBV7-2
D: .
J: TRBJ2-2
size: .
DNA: TGTGCCAGCAGACCAGGGACCGGGGAGCTGTTTTTT
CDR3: CASRPGTGELFF

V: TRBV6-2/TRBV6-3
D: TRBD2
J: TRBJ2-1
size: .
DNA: TGTGCCAGCAGTTACGACCAGACTAGCGGGGGGGACAATGAGCAGTTCTTC
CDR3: CASSYDQTSGGDNEQFF

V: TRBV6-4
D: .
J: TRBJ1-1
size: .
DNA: TGTGCCAGCAGTGATCAGGGAGGCACTGAAGCTTTCTTT
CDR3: CASSDQGGTEAFF

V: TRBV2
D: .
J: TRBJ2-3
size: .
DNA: TGTGCCAGCTTACTAGCTAGCACAGATACGCAGTATTTT
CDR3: CASLLASTDTQYF

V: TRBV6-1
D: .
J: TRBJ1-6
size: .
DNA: TGTGCCAGCAGTGAAGCGGACAGAAATAATTCACCCCTCCACTTT
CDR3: CASSEADRNNSPLHF

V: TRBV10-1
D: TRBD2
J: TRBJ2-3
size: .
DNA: TGCGCCAGCAGTGACCCGACCGGGATTCCGGGCCTGGGGACTAGCAATTTTACAGATACGCAGTATTTT
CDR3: CASSDPTGIPGLGTSNFTDTQYF

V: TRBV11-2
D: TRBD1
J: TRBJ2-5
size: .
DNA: TGTGCCAGCAGCCAAACAGGGGGATACACCCAGTACTTC
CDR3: CASSQTGGYTQYF

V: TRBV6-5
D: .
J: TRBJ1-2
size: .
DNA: TGTGCCAGCAGTTACGGGGCAGATTATGGCTACACCTTC
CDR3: CASSYGADYGYTF

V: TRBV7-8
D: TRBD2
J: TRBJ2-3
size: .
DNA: TGTGCCAGCAGCTTGGGCCCCGGGACTAAGGTTTCGGATACGCAGTATTTT
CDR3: CASSLGPGTKVSDTQYF

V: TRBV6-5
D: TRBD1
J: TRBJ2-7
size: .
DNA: TGTGCCAGCGGACGGACAGGGGGCTACGAGCAGTACTTC
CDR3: CASGRTGGYEQYF

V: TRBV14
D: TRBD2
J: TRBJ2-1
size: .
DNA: TGTGCCAGCAGCCAAATACTAGCGGGAGTCCATCAGTTCTTC
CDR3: CASSQILAGVHQFF

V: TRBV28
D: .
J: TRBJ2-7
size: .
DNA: TGTGCCAGCAGCCGACCGGGGGAACTCTACGAGCAGTACTTC
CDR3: CASSRPGELYEQYF

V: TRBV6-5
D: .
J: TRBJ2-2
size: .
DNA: TGTGCCAGCAGTTACGCCTCGGTAGAACCCGGGGAGCTGTTTTTT
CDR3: CASSYASVEPGELFF

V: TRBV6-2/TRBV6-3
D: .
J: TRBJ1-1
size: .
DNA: TGTGCCAGCAGTTATGCCAGGGGTAGGAACACTGAAGCTTTCTTT
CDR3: CASSYARGRNTEAFF

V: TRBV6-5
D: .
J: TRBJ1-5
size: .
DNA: TGTGCCAGCAGAAGGGGTTTAAATCAGCCCCAGCATTTT
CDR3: CASRRGLNQPQHF

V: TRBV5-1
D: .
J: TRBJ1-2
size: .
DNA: TGCGCCAGCAGCTCGGACAGTCACTATGGCTACACCTTC
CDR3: CASSSDSHYGYTF